This T cell receptor beta chain was identified during a study of blood T cell repertoires in COVID-19. Study information: Both acute and convalescent COVID-19 samples were obtained from the United States, Italy and Spain. T cells, B-cell-depleted T cells, or PBMCs provided the cDNA or gDNA that served as material.

V shed 4 bases and J 4 bases; nucleotides not matched to a gene: 12. This CDR3 spans 16 amino acids. Germline V lookup: CDR1 SGHRS, CDR2 YFSETQ. Ages ranged from roughly 18 to 100 years, with residence in about 24 US areas. Clinical history reported by participants formed the basis on which cohorts were assigned. Measured with immunoSEQ multiplex PCR; TCRdb has only the in-frame clones, and not every one. This sample has approximately 240,000 clones, with roughly 87% found just once. This clone was detected only once. The TCR comes from a woman in her thirties with acute COVID-19. The sequenced material came from PBMCs or T cells enriched from blood (not recorded which). J is TRBJ1-2 and V is TRBV5-1; TRBD1 matches 8 bases. The CDR3: CASSHRVAGQGYGYTF. CDR3 coding DNA: TGCGCCAGCAGCCACCGAGTCGCAGGACAGGGCTATGGCTACACCTTC.